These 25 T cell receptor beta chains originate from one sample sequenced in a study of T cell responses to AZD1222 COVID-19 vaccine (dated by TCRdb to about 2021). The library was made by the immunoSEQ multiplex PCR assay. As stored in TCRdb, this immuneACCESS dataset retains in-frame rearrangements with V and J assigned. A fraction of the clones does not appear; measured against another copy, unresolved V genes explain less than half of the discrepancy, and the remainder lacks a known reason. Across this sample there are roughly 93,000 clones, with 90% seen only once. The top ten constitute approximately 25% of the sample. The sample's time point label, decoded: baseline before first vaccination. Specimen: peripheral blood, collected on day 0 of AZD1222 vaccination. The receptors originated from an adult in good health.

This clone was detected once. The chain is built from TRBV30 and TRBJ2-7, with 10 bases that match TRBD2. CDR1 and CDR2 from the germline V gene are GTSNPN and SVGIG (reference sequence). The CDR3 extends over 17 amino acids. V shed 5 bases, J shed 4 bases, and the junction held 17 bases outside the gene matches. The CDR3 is CAWASGGLAGVVYEQYF. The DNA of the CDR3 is TGTGCCTGGGCCTCTGGGGGGCTAGCGGGAGTAGTATACGAGCAGTACTTC. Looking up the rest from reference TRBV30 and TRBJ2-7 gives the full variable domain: SQTIHQWPATLVQPVGSPLSLECTVEGTSNPNLYWYRQAAGRGLQLLFYSVGIGQISSEVPQNLSASRPQDRQFILSSKKLLLSDSGFYLCAWASGGLAGVVYEQYFGPGTRLTVT.

The CDR3 bases are TGCGCCAGCAGCTTGACTAGCTACAATGAGCAGTTCTTC. Translated, it gives CASSLTSYNEQFF. This chain connects TRBV5-1 to TRBJ2-1; a weak D match, TRBD2 (5 bases). V shed 1 base and J shed 3 bases, with 5 bases lying between them. The CDR3 contains 13 residues. Germline V gives CDR1 SGHRS, CDR2 YFSETQ.

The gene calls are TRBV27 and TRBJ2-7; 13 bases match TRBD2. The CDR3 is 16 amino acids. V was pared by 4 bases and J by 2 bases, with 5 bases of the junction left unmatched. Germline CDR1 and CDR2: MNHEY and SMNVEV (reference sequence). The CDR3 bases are TGTGCCAGCAGTTCGCGGGGGACTAGCGGGACCTACGAGCAGTACTTC. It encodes CASSSRGTSGTYEQYF.

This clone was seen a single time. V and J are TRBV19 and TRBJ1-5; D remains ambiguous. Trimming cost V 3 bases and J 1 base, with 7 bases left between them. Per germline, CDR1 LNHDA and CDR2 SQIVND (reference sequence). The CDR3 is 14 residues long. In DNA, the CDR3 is TGTGCCAGTAGTATCTGGGCAAGCAATCAGCCCCAGCATTTT. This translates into CASSIWASNQPQHF.

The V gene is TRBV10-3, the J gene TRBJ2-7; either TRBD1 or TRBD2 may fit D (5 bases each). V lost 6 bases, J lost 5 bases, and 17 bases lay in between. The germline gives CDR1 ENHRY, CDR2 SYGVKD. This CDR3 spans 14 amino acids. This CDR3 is CAIRDGTPSHEQYF. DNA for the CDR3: TGTGCCATCAGGGACGGGACGCCGAGTCACGAGCAGTACTTC.

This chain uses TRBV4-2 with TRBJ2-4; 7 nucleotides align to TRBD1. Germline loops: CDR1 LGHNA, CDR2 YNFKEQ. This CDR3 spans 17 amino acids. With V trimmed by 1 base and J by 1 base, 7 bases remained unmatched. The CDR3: CASSQAGQLTAKNIQYF. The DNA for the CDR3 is TGTGCCAGCAGCCAAGCGGGACAGCTGACGGCCAAAAACATTCAGTACTTC.

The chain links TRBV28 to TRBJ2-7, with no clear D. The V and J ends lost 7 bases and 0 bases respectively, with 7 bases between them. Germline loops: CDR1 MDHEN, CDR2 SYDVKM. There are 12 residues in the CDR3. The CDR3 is CASTARSYEQYF. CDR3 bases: TGTGCCAGCACAGCCCGCTCCTACGAGCAGTACTTC. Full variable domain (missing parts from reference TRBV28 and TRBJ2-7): DVKVTQSSRYLVKRTGEKVFLECVQDMDHENMFWYRQDPGLGLRLIYFSYDVKMKEKGDIPEGYSVSREKKERFSLILESASTNQTSMYLCASTARSYEQYFGPGTRLTVT.

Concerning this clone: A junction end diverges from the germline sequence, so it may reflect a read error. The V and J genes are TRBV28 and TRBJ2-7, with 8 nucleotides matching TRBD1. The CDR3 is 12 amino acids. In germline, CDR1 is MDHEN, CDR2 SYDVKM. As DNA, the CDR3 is TGTGCCAGCAGTTTAGAAGGACAGGGAAGTGACTTC. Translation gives CASSLEGQGSDF.

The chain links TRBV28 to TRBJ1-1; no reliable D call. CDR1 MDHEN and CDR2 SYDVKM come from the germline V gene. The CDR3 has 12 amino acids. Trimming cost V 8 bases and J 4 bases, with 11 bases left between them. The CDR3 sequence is CASGGLTTEAFF. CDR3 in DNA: TGTGCCAGCGGCGGACTCACCACTGAAGCTTTCTTT.

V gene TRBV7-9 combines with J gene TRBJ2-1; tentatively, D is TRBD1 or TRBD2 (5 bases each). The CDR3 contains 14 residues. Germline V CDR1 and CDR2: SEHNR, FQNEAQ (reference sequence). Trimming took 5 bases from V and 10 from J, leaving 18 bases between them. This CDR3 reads CASSTMIGRDEQFF. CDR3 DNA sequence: TGTGCCAGCAGCACTATGATCGGACGGGACGAGCAGTTCTTC.

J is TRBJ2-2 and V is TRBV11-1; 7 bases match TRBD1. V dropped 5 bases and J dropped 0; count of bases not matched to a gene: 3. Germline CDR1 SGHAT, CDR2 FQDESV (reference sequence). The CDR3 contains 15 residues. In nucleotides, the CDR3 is TGTGCCAGCAGCAATACAGGGGCGAACACCGGGGAGCTGTTTTTT. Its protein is CASSNTGANTGELFF.

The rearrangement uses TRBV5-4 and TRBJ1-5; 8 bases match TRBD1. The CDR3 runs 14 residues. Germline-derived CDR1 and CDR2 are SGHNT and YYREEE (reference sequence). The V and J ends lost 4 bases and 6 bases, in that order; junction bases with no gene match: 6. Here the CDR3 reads CASSGWTGSQPQHF. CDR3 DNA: TGTGCCAGCAGCGGATGGACAGGGAGTCAGCCCCAGCATTTT.

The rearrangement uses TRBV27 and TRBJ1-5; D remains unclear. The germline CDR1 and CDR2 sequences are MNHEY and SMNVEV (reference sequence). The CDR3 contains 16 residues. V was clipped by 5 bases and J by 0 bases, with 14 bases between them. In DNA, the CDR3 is TGTGCCAGCAGTCCTACCCTGACACCTAGCAATCAGCCCCAGCATTTT. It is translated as CASSPTLTPSNQPQHF.

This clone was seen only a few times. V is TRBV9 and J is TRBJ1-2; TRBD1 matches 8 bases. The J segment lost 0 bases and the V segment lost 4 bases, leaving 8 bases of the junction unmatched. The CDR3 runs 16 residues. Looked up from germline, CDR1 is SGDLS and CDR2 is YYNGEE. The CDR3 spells CASSSVGQGANYGYTF. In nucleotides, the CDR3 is TGTGCCAGCAGCTCTGTCGGACAGGGAGCTAACTATGGCTACACCTTC.

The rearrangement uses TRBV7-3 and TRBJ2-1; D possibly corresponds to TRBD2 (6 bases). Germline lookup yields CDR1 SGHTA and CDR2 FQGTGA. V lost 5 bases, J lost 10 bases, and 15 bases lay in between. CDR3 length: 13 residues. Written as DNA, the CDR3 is TGTGCCAGCAGCCCCGGGGGTGCGGGGGAGCAGTTCTTC. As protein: CASSPGGAGEQFF.

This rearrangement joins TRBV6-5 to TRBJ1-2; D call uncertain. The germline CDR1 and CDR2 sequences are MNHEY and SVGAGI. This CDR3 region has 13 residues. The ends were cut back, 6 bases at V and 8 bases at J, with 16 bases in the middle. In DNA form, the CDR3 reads TGTGCCAGCAGCAAACTCTCCGCAACGGGCTACACCTTC. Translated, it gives CASSKLSATGYTF.

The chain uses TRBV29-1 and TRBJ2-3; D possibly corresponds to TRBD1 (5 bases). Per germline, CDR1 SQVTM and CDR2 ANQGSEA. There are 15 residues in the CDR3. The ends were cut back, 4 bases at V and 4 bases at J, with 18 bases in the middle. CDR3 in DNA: TGCAGCGTTGTACAGGCGATAGCAAGCCCAGATACGCAGTATTTT. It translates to CSVVQAIASPDTQYF.

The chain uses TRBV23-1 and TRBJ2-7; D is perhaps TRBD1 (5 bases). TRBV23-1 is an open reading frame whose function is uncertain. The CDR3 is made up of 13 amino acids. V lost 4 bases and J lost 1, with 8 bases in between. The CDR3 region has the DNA TGCGCCAGCAGTCCTAGGACATCCTACGAGCAGTACTTC. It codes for CASSPRTSYEQYF.

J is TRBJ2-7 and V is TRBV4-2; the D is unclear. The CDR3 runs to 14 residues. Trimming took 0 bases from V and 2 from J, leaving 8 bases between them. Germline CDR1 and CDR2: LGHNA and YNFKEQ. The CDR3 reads CASSQEWATYEQYF. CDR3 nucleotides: TGTGCCAGCAGCCAAGAATGGGCAACCTACGAGCAGTACTTC.

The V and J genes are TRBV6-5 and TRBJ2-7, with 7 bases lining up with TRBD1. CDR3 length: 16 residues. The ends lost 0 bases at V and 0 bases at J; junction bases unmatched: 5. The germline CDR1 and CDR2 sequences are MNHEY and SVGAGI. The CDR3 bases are TGTGCCAGCAGTTACTCACCGGGACAGATCTCCTACGAGCAGTACTTC. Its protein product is CASSYSPGQISYEQYF.

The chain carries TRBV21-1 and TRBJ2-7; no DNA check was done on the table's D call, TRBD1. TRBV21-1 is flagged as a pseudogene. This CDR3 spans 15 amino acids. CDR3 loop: CASSIETGLYHEQYF. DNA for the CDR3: TGTGCCAGCAGCATTGAGACAGGATTGTACCACGAGCAGTACTTC.

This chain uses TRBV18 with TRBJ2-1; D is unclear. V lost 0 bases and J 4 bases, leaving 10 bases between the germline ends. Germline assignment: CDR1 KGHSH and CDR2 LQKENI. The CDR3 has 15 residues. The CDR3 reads CASSPPTGGYNEQFF. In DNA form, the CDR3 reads TGTGCCAGCTCACCACCGACTGGTGGTTACAATGAGCAGTTCTTC.

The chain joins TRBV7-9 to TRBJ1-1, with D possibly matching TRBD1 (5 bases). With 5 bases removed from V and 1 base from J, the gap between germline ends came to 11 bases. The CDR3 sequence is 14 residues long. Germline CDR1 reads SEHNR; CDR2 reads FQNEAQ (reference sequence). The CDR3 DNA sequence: TGTGCCAGCAGCCCATATCAGGGGAACACTGAAGCTTTCTTT. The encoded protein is CASSPYQGNTEAFF. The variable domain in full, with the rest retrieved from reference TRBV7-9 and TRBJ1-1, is DTGVSQNPRHKITKRGQNVTFRCDPISEHNRLYWYRQTLGQGPEFLTYFQNEAQLEKSRLLSDRFSAERPKGSFSTLEIQRTEQGDSAMYLCASSPYQGNTEAFFGQGTRLTVV.

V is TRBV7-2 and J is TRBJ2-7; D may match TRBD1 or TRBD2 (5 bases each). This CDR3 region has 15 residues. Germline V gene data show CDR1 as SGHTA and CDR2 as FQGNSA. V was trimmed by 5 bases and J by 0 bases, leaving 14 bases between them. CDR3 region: CASSPWDASSYEQYF. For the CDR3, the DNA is TGTGCCAGCAGCCCCTGGGACGCTAGCTCCTACGAGCAGTACTTC.

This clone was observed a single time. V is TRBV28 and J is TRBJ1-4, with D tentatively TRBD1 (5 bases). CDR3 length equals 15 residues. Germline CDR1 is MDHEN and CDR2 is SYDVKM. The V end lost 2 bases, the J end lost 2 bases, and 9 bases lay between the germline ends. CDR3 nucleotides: TGTGCCAGCAGTTTAGCTGGGGGGACTAATGAAAAACTGTTTTTT. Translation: CASSLAGGTNEKLFF.